This entry describes one T cell receptor beta chain. Its antigen is unknown. The data belong to a study of cytotoxic CD8 clonotypes in ibrutinib-treated CLL. Turning to the study itself: Response samples came after a median approximately twelve months of treatment, range 6 to 36. Average yields of around 260,000 productive templates and about 97,000 productive rearrangements characterized the samples.

Profiled with immunoSEQ multiplex PCR; TCRdb holds only in-frame clones, not every one. The data show around 10,000 clones, with roughly 83% seen just once and roughly 16% held by the top ten. This CDR3 comprises 14 residues. V lost 3 bases, J lost 4 bases, and 13 bases lay in between. Per the germline V gene, CDR1 is SNHLY and CDR2 is FYNNEI. Overall study results and limits: Clonality (at baseline) was higher than in age-matched healthy donors and tracked circulating CD8+ T-cell counts.

The origin of this receptor is a human donor with chronic lymphocytic leukemia. Sample: PBMCs, taken at disease progression, from a patient treated with ibrutinib. The rearrangement links TRBV2 to TRBJ2-7; a possible D gene is TRBD1 (6 bases). CDR3 protein: CASSDVDSQYEQYF. In nucleotides, the CDR3 is TGTGCCAGCAGTGACGTGGACAGCCAATACGAGCAGTACTTC.